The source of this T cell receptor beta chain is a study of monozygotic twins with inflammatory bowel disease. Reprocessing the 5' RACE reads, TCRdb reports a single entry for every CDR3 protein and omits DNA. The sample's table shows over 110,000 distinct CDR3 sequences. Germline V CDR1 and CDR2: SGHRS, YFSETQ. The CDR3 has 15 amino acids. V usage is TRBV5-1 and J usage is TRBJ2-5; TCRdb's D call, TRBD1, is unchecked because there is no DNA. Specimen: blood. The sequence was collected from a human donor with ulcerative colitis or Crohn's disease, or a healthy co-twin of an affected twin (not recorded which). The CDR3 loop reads CASSPPGTVRETQYF.